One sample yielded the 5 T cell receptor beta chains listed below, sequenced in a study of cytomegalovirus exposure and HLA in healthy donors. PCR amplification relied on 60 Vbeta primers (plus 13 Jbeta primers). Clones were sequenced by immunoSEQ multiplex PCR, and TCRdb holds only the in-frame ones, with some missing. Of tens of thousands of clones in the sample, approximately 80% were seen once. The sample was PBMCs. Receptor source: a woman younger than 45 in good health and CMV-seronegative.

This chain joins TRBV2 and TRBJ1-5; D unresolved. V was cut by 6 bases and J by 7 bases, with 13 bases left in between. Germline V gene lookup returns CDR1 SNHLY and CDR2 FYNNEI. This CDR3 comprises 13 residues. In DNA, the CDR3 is TGTGCCAGCAGCCTGGGAGAAAGACAGCCCCAGCATTTT. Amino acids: CASSLGERQPQHF.

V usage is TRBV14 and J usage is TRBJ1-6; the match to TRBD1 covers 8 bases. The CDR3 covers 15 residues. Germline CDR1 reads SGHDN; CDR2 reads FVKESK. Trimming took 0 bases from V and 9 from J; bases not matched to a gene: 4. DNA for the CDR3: TGTGCCAGCAGCCAAGATCACAGGGGGTCTTCACCCCTCCACTTT. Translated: CASSQDHRGSSPLHF.

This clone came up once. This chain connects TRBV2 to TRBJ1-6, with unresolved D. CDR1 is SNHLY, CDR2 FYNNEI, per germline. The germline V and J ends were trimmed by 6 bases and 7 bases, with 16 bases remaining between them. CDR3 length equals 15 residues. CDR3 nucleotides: TGTGCCAGCAGGTTGTCGACCACGGGGAATTCACCCCTCCACTTT. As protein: CASRLSTTGNSPLHF.

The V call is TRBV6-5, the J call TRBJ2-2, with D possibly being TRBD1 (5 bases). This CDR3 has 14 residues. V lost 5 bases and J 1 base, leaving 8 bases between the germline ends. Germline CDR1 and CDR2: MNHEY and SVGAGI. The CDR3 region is CASSVQGNTGELFF. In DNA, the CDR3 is TGTGCCAGCAGTGTTCAGGGGAACACCGGGGAGCTGTTTTTT.

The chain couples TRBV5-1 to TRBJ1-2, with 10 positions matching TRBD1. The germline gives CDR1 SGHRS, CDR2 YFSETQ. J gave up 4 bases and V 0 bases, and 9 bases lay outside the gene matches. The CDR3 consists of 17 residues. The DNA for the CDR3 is TGCGCCAGCAGCTTGGGACGACAGGGGGCGCGAGTCTATGGCTACACCTTC. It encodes CASSLGRQGARVYGYTF.